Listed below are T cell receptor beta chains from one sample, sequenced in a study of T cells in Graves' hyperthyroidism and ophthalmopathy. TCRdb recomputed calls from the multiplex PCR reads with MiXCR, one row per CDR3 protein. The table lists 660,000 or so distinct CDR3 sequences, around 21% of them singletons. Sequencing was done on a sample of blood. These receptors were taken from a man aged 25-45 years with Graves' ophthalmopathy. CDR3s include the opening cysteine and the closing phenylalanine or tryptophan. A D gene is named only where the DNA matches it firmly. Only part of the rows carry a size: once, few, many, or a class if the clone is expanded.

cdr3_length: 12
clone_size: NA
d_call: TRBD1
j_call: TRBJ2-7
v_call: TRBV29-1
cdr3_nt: TGCAGCGTGGTCCGGGACAGGGACGAGCAGTACTTC
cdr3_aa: CSVVRDRDEQYF

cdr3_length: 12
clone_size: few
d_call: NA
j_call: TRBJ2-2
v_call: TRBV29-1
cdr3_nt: TGCAGCGCTGGGACACGGCCCGGGGAGCTGTTTTTT
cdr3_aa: CSAGTRPGELFF

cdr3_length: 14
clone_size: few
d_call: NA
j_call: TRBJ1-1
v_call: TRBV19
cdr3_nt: TGTGCCAGTAGTGCTACAGGTTTGAACACTGAAGCTTTCTTT
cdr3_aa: CASSATGLNTEAFF

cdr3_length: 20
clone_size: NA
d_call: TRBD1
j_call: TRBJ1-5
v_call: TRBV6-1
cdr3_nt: TGTGCCAGCAGTGAAGCGGTGTACCTTGGACAGGGCTATAGCAATCAGCCCCAGCATTTT
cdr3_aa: CASSEAVYLGQGYSNQPQHF

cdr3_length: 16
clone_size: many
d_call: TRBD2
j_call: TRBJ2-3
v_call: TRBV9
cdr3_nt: TGTGCCAGCAGCTTGGGACTAGCGGGAGTTACCGATACGCAGTATTTT
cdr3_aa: CASSLGLAGVTDTQYF

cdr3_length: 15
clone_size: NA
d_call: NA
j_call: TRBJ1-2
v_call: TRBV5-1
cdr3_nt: TGCGCCAGCAGCATTGATTGGGGATCGTACTATGGCTACACCTTC
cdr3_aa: CASSIDWGSYYGYTF

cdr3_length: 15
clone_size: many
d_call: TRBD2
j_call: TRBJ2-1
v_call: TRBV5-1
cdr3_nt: TGCGCCAGCAGCCAGACTAGCGGGAAGAGCAATGAGCAGTTCTTC
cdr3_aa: CASSQTSGKSNEQFF

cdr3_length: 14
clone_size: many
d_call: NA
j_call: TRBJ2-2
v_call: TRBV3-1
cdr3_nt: TGTGCCAGCGTGGGGCAGACGAACACCGGGGAGCTGTTTTTT
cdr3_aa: CASVGQTNTGELFF

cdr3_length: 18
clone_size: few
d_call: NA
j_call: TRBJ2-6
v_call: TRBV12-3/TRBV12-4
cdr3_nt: TGTGCCAGCAGACCCGACAGGGTAGGGACTCTGGGGGCCAACGTCCTGACTTTC
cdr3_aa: CASRPDRVGTLGANVLTF

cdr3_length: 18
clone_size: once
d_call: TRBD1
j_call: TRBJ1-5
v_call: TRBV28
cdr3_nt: TGTGCCAGCAGTCCTTCCTTCCTCCGGGACAGGGCCAATCAGCCCCAGCATTTT
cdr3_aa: CASSPSFLRDRANQPQHF

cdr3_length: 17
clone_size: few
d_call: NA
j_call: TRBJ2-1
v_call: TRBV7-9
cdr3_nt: TGTGCCAGCAGCGAGCGACCCCGGGACACTAGGGTGGCGGAGCAGTTCTTC
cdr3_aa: CASSERPRDTRVAEQFF

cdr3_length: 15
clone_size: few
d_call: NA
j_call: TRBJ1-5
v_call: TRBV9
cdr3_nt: TGTGCCAGCAGCACCGGCGTGGCAGGGGAGCAGCCCCAGCATTTT
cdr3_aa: CASSTGVAGEQPQHF

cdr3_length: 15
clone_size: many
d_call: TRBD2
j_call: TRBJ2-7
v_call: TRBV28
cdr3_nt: TGTGCCAGCAGTTTAGGCGGGAGGAGGTCCTACGAGCAGTACTTC
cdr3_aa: CASSLGGRRSYEQYF

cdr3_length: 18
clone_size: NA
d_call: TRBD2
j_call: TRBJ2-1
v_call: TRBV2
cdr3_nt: TGTGCCAGCCAGGGGGCTAGCGGGAGCGGTTGGTACTACAATGAGCAGTTCTTC
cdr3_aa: CASQGASGSGWYYNEQFF

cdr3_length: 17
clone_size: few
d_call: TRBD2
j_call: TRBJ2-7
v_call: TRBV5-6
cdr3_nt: TGTGCCAGCAGCTTGGCTCTGATTAGCGGGAGGAGGTACGAGCAGTACTTC
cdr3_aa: CASSLALISGRRYEQYF

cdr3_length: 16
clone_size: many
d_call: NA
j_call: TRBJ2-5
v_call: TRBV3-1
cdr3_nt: TGTGCCAGCAGCGCCTCGGAGGGGCGAGGTGTGGAGACCCAGTACTTC
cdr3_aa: CASSASEGRGVETQYF

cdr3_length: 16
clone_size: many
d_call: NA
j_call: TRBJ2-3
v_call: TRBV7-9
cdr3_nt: TGTGCCAGCAGACCTAACTGGGGTTCGCGCACAGATACGCAGTATTTT
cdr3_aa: CASRPNWGSRTDTQYF

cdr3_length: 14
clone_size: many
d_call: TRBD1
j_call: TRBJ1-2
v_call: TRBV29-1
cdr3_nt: TGCAGCGTAGTCCGGGACAGGGGGCACTATGGCTACACCTTC
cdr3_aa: CSVVRDRGHYGYTF

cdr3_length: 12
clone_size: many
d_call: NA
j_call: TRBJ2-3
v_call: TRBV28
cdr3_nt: TGTGCCAGCAGTTTGAATGCAGATACGCAGTATTTT
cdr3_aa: CASSLNADTQYF

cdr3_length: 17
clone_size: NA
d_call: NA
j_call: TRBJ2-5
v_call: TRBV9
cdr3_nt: TGTGCCAGCAGCGACGATCTCACAGGGAGTGGCGAAGAGACCCAGTACTTC
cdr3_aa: CASSDDLTGSGEETQYF

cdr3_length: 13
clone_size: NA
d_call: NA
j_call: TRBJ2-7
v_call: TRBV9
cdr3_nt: TGTGCCAGCAGCGTAGAAGGGCGTCACGAGCAGTACTTC
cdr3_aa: CASSVEGRHEQYF

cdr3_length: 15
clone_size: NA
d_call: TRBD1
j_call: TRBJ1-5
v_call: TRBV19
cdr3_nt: TGTGCCAGTAGTGGGACAGGGGCCCTGAATCAGCCCCAGCATTTT
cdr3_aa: CASSGTGALNQPQHF

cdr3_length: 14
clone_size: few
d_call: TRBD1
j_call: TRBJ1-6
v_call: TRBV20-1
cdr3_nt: TGCAGTGCCCCACAGGGGTTCTATAATTCACCCCTCCACTTT
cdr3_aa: CSAPQGFYNSPLHF

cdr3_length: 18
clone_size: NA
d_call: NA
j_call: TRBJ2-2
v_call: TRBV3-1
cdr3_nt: TGTGCCAGCAGCCCAGTTGCCGGGACTAGGGGGCCCACCGGGGAGCTGTTTTTT
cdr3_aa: CASSPVAGTRGPTGELFF

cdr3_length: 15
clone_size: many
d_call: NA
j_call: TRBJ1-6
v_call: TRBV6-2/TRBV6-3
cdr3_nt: TGTGCCAGCACCGGGCTTCGGAGGGCGGATTCACCCCTCCACTTT
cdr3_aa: CASTGLRRADSPLHF

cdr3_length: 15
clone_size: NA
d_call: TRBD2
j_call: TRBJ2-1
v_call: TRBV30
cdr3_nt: TGTGCCTCCTCTGCGTACGGGGGGGCCTACAATGGGCAGTTCTTC
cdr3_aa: CASSAYGGAYNGQFF

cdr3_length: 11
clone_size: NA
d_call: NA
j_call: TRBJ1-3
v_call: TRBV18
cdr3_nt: TGTGCCTCATTTCCTGGAAACACCATATATTTT
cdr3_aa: CASFPGNTIYF

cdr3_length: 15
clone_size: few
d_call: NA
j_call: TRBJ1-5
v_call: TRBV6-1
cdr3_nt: TGTGCCAGCAGCCTTGGGGGGAATGGCAATCAGCCCCAGCATTTT
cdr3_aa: CASSLGGNGNQPQHF

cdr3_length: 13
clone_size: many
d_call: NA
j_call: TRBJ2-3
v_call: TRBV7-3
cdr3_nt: TGTGCCAGCAGCTTATCTCCAGCAGATACGCAGTATTTT
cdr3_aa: CASSLSPADTQYF

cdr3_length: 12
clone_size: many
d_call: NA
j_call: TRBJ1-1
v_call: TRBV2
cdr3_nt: TGTGCCAGCAGCGGACTGATTCCAGAAGCTTTCTTT
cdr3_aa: CASSGLIPEAFF

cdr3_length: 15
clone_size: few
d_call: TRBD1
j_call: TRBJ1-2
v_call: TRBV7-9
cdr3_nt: TGTGCCAGCAGCCCGAGGACAGGGGACATCTATGGCTACACCTTC
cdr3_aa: CASSPRTGDIYGYTF

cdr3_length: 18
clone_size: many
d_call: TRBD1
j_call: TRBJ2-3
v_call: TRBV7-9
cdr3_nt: TGTGCCAGCAGCTCGCCTCCCGGGACAGGGGGCGCAAGGGATACGCAGTATTTT
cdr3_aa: CASSSPPGTGGARDTQYF

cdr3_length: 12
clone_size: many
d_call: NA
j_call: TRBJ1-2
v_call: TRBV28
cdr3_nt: TGTGCCACCACGGGGAGGAACTATGGCTACACCTTC
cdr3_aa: CATTGRNYGYTF

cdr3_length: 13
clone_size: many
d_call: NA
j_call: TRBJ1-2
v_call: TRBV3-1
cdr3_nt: TGTGCCAGCAGCCAAGATTCGACCTATGGCTACACCTTC
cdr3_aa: CASSQDSTYGYTF

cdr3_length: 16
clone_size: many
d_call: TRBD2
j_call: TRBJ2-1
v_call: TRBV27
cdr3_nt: TGTGCCAGCAGTTCAAGAGCGGGGGGATTTTACAATGAGCAGTTCTTC
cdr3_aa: CASSSRAGGFYNEQFF

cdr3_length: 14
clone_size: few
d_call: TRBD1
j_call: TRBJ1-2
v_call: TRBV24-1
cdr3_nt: TGTGCCACCAGTGACTCCGGGACAGTCGTTGGCTACACCTTC
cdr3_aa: CATSDSGTVVGYTF

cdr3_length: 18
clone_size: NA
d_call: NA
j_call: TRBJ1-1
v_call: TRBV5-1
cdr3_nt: TGCGCCAGCAGCTTGGCTCGGGTGCAGAAAAAAGCGGACACTGGAGCTTTCTTT
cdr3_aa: CASSLARVQKKADTGAFF

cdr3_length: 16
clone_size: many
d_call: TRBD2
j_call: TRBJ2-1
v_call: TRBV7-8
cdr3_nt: TGTGCCAGCAGCCTGACTAGCGGCGACACTTACAATGAGCAGTTCTTC
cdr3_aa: CASSLTSGDTYNEQFF

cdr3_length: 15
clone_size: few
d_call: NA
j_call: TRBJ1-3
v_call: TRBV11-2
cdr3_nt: TGTGCCAGCAGCAGAAGGCCGACCTCTGGAAACACCATATATTTT
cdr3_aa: CASSRRPTSGNTIYF

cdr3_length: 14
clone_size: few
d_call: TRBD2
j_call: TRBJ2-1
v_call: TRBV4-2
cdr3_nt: TGTGCCAGCAGCCAAAGACTAGCAGGCAATGAGCAGTTCTTC
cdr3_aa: CASSQRLAGNEQFF